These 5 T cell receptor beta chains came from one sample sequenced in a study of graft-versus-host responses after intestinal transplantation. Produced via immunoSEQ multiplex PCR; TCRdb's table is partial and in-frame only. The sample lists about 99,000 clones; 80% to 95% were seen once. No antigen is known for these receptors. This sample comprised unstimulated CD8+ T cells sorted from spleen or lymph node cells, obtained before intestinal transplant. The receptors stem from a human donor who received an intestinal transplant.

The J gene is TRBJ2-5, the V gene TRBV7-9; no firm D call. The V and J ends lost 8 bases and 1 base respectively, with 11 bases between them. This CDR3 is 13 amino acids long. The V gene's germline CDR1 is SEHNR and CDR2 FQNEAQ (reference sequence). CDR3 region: CASSLGFQETQYF. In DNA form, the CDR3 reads TGTGCCAGCTCCCTGGGATTCCAAGAGACCCAGTACTTC.

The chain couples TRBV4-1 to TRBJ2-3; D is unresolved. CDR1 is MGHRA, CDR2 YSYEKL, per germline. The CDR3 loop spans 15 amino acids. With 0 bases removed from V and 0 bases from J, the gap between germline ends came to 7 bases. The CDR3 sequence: CASSQEADSTDTQYF. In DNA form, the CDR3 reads TGCGCCAGCAGCCAAGAGGCGGATAGCACAGATACGCAGTATTTT.

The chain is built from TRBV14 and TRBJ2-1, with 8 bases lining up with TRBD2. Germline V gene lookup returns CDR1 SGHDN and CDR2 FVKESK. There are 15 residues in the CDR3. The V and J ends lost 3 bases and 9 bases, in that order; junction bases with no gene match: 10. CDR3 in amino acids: CASSHPSGAGVEQFF. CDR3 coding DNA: TGTGCCAGCAGCCACCCGTCGGGAGCGGGGGTTGAGCAGTTCTTC.

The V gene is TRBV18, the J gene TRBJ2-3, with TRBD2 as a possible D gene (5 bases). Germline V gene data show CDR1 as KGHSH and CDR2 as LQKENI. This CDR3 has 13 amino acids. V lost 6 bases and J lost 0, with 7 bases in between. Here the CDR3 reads CASSTGSTDTQYF. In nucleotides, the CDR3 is TGTGCCAGCTCGACGGGGAGCACAGATACGCAGTATTTT.

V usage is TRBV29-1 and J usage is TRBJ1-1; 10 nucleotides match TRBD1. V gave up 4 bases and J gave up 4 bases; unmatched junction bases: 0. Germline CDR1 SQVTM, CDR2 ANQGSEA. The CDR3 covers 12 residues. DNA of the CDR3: TGCAGCGTTGGGACAGGGGGCACTGAAGCTTTCTTT. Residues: CSVGTGGTEAFF.